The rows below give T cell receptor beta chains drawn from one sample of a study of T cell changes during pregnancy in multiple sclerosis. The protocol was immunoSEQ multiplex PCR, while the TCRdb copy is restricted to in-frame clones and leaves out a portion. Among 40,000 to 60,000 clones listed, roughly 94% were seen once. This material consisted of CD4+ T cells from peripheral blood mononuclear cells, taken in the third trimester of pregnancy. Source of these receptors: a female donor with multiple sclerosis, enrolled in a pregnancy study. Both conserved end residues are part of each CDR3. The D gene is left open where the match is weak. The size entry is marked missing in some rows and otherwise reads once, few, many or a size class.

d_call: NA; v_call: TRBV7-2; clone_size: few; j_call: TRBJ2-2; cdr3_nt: TGTGCCAGCACCCCTATACCCGGAGTTATCGGAACCGGGGAGCTGTTTTTT; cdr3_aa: CASTPIPGVIGTGELFF
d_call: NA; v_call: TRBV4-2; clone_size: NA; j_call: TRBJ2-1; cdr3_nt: TGTGCCAGCAGCCAAGATGAAGCTCCTATGTCCCCTCCGTTCTTC; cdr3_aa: CASSQDEAPMSPPFF
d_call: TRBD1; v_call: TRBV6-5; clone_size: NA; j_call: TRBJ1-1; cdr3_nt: TGTGCCAGCAGTTCCCGGGCAGGGGGCGTATACACTGAAGCTTTCTTT; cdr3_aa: CASSSRAGGVYTEAFF
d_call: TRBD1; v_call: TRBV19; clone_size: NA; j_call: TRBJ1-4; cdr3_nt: TGTGCCAGTTCACCGGGACAGAGTAACGAAAAACTGTTTTTT; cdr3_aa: CASSPGQSNEKLFF
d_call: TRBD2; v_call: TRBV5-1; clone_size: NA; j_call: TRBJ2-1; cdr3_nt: TGCGCCAGCAGCTGGGGACTACTAGCGGGAGCATCTGAGCAGTTCTTC; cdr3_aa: CASSWGLLAGASEQFF
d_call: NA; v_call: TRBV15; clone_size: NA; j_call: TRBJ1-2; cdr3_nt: TGTGCCACCAGCAGAGATGGGGCGGTGGGGTATGGCTACACCTTC; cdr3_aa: CATSRDGAVGYGYTF
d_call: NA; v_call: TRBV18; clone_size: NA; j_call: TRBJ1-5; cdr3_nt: TGTGCCAGCTCAAGAGACTCCGGGATTAGCAATCAGCCCCAGCATTTT; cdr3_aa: CASSRDSGISNQPQHF
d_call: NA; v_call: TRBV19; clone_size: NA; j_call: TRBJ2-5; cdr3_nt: TGTGCCACCGCTACGGACAACGAGGAGACCCAGTACTTC; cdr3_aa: CATATDNEETQYF
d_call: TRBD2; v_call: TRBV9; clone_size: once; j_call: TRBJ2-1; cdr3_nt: TGTGCCAGCAGCGGCCCGAGGAGTCTAGCGGATGATTCCTACAATGAGCAGTTCTTC; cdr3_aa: CASSGPRSLADDSYNEQFF
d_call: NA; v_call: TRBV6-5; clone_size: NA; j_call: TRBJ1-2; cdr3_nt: TGTGCCAGCAGCCCTCTTCGGACAGCCAACTATGGCTACACCTTC; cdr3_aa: CASSPLRTANYGYTF
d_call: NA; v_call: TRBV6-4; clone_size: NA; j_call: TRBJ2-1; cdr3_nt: TGTGCCAGCAGGAGCTCCTACAATGAGCAGTTCTTC; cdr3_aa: CASRSSYNEQFF
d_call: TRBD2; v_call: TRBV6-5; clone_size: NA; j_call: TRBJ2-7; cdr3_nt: TGTGCCAGCAGTTCAGGACTAGCGGGGGTTGGCGAGCAGTACTTC; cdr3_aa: CASSSGLAGVGEQYF
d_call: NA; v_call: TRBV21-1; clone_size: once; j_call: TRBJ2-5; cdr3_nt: TGTGCCAGCACGGTGCCGGAGGCCCACATCGACCGGCAAGAGACCCAGTACTTC; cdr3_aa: CASTVPEAHIDRQETQYF
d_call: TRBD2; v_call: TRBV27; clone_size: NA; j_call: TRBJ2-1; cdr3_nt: TGTGCCAGCAGTTGGACTAGCGGGAGAGATTACAATGAGCAGTTCTTC; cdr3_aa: CASSWTSGRDYNEQFF
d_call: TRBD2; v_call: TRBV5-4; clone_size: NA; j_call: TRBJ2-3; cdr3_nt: TGTGCCAGCACCACGGGGGGGGGAGGCACAGATACGCAGTATTTT; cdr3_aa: CASTTGGGGTDTQYF